This TCR beta chain emerged from a study of OX40 agonist ivuxolimab in advanced cancers. From germline, CDR1 is SGHTA and CDR2 FQGTGA. V was pared by 5 bases and J by 1 base, with 12 bases of the junction left unmatched. This CDR3 has 18 amino acids. Method: immunoSEQ multiplex PCR; TCRdb's copy keeps in-frame clones and lacks some. The table lists about 31,000 clones, about 81% of them singletons. The chain couples TRBV7-3 to TRBJ2-1; 9 positions agree with TRBD2. The clonotype originates from an adult with an advanced solid tumor such as melanoma, head and neck, liver or kidney cancer. This material consisted of CD4+ or CD8+ T cells sorted from blood, taken in a trial of the OX40 agonist ivuxolimab. The chain's CDR3 is CASSPRAGGSRSYNEQFF. CDR3 sequence (DNA): TGTGCCAGCAGCCCACGGGCGGGGGGGTCCCGTTCCTACAATGAGCAGTTCTTC.